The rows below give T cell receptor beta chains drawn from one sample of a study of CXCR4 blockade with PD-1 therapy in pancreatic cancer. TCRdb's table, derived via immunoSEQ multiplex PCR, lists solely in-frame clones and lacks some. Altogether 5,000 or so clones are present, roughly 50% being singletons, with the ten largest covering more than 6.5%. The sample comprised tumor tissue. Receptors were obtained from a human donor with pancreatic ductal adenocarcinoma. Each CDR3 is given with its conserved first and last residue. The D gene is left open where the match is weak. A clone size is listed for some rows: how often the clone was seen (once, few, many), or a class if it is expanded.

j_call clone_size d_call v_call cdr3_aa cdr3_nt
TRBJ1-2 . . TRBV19 CASSILGQALPYGYTF TGTGCCAGTAGTATATTGGGACAAGCGTTGCCCTATGGCTACACCTTC
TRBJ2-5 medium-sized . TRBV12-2 CATSINPDGMGETQYF TGTGCCACCTCCATTAACCCAGATGGGATGGGGGAGACCCAGTACTTC
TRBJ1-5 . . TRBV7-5 CASSFSGSNQPQHF TGTGCCAGCAGCTTCTCAGGTAGCAATCAGCCCCAGCATTTT
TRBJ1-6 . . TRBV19 CASSSTALFDSPLHF TGTGCCAGTAGTTCGACTGCACTATTCGATTCACCCCTCCACTTT
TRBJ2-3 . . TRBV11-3 CASSPRGPGAWDTQYF TGTGCCAGCAGCCCCCGAGGTCCAGGGGCATGGGATACGCAGTATTTT
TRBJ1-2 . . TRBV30 CAWQGQGVGGYTF TGTGCCTGGCAGGGACAAGGGGTTGGTGGCTACACCTTC
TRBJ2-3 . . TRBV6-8 CASSYRWMAETSTDTQYF TGTGCCAGCAGTTACAGGTGGATGGCGGAGACCAGCACAGATACGCAGTATTTT
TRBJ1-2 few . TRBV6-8 CASSPVGWTVGYTF TGTGCCAGCAGCCCCGTCGGGTGGACAGTTGGCTACACCTTC
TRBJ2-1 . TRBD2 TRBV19 CASTSGTSGSNEQFF TGTGCCAGTACTAGCGGGACTAGCGGGAGTAATGAGCAGTTCTTC
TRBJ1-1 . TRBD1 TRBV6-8 CASSYSTGPFEAFF TGTGCCAGCAGTTACTCGACAGGGCCCTTCGAAGCTTTCTTT
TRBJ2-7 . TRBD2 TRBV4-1 CASSQELAGGGYEQYF TGCGCCAGCAGCCAAGAGCTAGCGGGAGGAGGGTACGAGCAGTACTTC
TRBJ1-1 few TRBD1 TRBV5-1 CASSSRGQVGTEAFF TGCGCCAGCAGCTCTAGGGGGCAGGTTGGGACTGAAGCTTTCTTT
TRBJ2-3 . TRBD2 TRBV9 CASSVVAGAADTQYF TGTGCCAGCAGCGTTGTAGCGGGAGCTGCAGATACGCAGTATTTT
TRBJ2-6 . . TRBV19 CASSKQHGANVLTF TGTGCCAGTAGTAAGCAGCATGGGGCCAACGTCCTGACTTTC
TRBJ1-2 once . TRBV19 CASQQGTAYGYTF TGTGCCAGTCAACAGGGAACTGCCTATGGCTACACCTTC
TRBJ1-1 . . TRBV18 CASSPLDTNTEAFF TGTGCCAGCTCACCTCTTGACACAAACACTGAAGCTTTCTTT
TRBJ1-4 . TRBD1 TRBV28 CASSFREGTDWEKLFF TGTGCCAGCAGTTTCCGAGAGGGGACAGATTGGGAAAAACTGTTTTTT
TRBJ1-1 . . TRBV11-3 CASSNSRSGRMNTEAFF TGTGCCAGCAGTAATTCGCGCTCTGGAAGGATGAACACTGAAGCTTTCTTT
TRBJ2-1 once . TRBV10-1 CASSAPRAGTHNEQFF TGCGCCAGCAGTGCCCCCCGCGCGGGGACCCACAATGAGCAGTTCTTC
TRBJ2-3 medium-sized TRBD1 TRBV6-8 CASSEGQGADTQYF TGTGCCAGCAGTGAGGGACAGGGGGCAGATACGCAGTATTTT
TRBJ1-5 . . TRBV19 CASLGQPGDQPQHF TGTGCCAGCCTCGGACAGCCCGGGGATCAGCCCCAGCATTTT
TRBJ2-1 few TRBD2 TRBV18 CASSTKFIAGSSYNEQFF TGTGCCAGCTCTACCAAATTTATAGCGGGAAGCTCCTACAATGAGCAGTTCTTC
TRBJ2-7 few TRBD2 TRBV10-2 CASSESSGISYEQYF TGCGCCAGCAGTGAGTCTAGCGGGATCTCCTACGAGCAGTACTTC
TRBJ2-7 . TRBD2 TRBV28 CASSFTLAGSSYEQYF TGTGCCAGCAGTTTCACTTTAGCGGGATCCTCCTACGAGCAGTACTTC
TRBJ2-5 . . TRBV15 CATLSRTDSQETQYF TGTGCCACCCTCTCCCGGACCGACAGTCAAGAGACCCAGTACTTC
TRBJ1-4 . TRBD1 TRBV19 CASSSRGQDEKLFF TGTGCCAGTAGCAGCAGGGGGCAGGATGAAAAACTGTTTTTT
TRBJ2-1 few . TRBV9 CASSVVRSSHNEQFF TGTGCCAGCAGCGTAGTTAGGTCCAGCCACAATGAGCAGTTCTTC
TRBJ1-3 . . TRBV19 CATQGSGNTIYF TGTGCCACACAGGGATCTGGAAACACCATATATTTT
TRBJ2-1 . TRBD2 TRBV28 CASSPLIGLAGVIEQFF TGTGCCAGCAGTCCACTCATAGGACTAGCGGGAGTTATTGAGCAGTTCTTC
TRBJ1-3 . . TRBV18 CASSPWGGFSGNTIYF TGTGCCAGCTCACCCTGGGGCGGTTTCTCTGGAAACACCATATATTTT
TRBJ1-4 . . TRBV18 CASSPPVNEKLFF TGTGCCAGCTCACCTCCTGTAAATGAAAAACTGTTTTTT